A single sample gave rise to the 15 T cell receptor beta chains below, sequenced in a study of response to subunit inactivated influenza vaccine (dated by TCRdb to the late 2010s). Receptor amplification or capture employed RT-PCR. Data came from an Illumina HiSeq 2500. TCRdb reprocessed the public reads (quality trimming at Q25 with fastp, clone calling with MiXCR) and kept in-frame beta chains. Rows matching on CDR3 protein sequence are summarized as one entry with the most common DNA and genes. Across this sample there are 800,000 or so distinct CDR3 sequences, with 21% seen only once. The ten top clones hold about a tenth of the sample. Sequenced material: PBMCs from blood, taken roughly 5 days after vaccination. These receptors were taken from a man aged 50 to 60 who received an inactivated influenza vaccine. Donor details come from another sample of the same person, matched by shared clones.

The CDR3 region is CASSWGGGDTDTQYF. CDR3 DNA sequence: TGTGCCAGCAGCTGGGGAGGAGGAGACACAGATACGCAGTATTTT. The gene calls are TRBV7-9 and TRBJ2-3; tentative D call: TRBD2 (6 bases). This CDR3 has 15 residues. Trimming pared 4 bases from V and 2 bases from J, leaving 13 bases between. CDR1 SEHNR and CDR2 FQNEAQ come from the germline V gene (reference sequence).

This clonotype has at least ten counts. The chain combines TRBV20-1 with TRBJ2-5, with 9 bases identical to TRBD1. V dropped 1 base and J dropped 0; count of bases not matched to a gene: 6. The CDR3 consists of 16 residues. Looked up from germline, CDR1 is DFQATT and CDR2 is SNEGSKA (reference sequence). For the CDR3, the DNA is TGCAGTGCTAGAGGAAACCGGGACAGGGACCAAGAGACCCAGTACTTC. This gives the protein CSARGNRDRDQETQYF.

This clonotype was seen a handful of times. The chain uses TRBV7-9 and TRBJ2-3; D uncertain. Trimming took off 2 bases at V and 4 bases at J, with 4 bases between the two ends. CDR1 and CDR2 from the germline V gene are SEHNR and FQNEAQ (reference sequence). The CDR3 runs to 12 residues. CDR3: CASSLISDTQYF. The CDR3 DNA is TGTGCCAGCAGCTTAATTTCAGATACGCAGTATTTT.

Comments on this clonotype: A clone one base away is much larger, so this may be a read error. The V and J genes are TRBV9 and TRBJ1-5; D remains unclear. V lost 0 bases, J lost 7 bases, and 14 bases lay in between. Looked up from germline, CDR1 is SGDLS and CDR2 is YYNGEE. CDR3 length: 15 amino acids. The CDR3 coding sequence is TGTGCCAGCAGCGTAGGTCTGGCGGCCGGCCAGCCCCAGCATTTT. This translates into CASSVGLAAGQPQHF.

This clonotype was counted only a few times. V gene TRBV12-3 or TRBV12-4 combines with J gene TRBJ2-5, with 7 bases fitting TRBD2. The CDR3 totals 17 residues. The J segment lost 2 bases and the V segment lost 8 bases, leaving 17 bases of the junction unmatched. In DNA form, the CDR3 reads TGTGCCAGCTCAAGCGGGGCTCTAGCCAACCCACAAGAGACCCAGTACTTC. This sequence encodes CASSSGALANPQETQYF.

This clonotype appeared a few times. The CDR3 loop reads CASSLRGPVQEQYF. The CDR3, as DNA: TGTGCCAGCAGTTTGAGGGGACCCGTACAGGAGCAGTACTTC. The rearrangement links TRBV27 to TRBJ2-7; D tentatively reads TRBD1 or TRBD2 (5 bases each). Germline V CDR1 and CDR2: MNHEY, SMNVEV (reference sequence). The CDR3 totals 14 residues. Trimming left V 3 bases short and J 7 bases short, with 16 bases between.

V and J are TRBV12-3 or TRBV12-4 and TRBJ2-7, with 7 bases that match TRBD1. Trimming cost V 7 bases and J 4 bases; bases outside gene matches: 10. The CDR3 loop spans 14 amino acids. The CDR3 is CASTRKTGIYEQYF. CDR3 nucleotide sequence: TGTGCCAGCACCCGGAAGACAGGGATATACGAGCAGTACTTC.

This clonotype was detected many times. The germline gene is not matched at one end of the junction; a read error may be the cause. J is TRBJ2-5 and V is TRBV12-3 or TRBV12-4; possibly TRBD2 for D (6 bases). The CDR3 totals 13 residues. The CDR3 DNA reads TGCGCCAGCAGCTTTGGAGGGAGGGAGACCCAGTACTTC. Translating it yields CASSFGGRETQYF.

In this sample, this clonotype turned up a few times. V and J are TRBV12-3 or TRBV12-4 and TRBJ2-1; TRBD1 is a possible D gene (6 bases). This CDR3 comprises 15 residues. V was cut by 3 bases and J by 3 bases, with 12 bases left in between. In nucleotides, the CDR3 is TGTGCCAGCAGTTTTGATGGGACACGCTACAATGAGCAGTTCTTC. Translated: CASSFDGTRYNEQFF.

This clonotype came up a few times. The chain recombines TRBV4-1 with TRBJ2-3; D unresolved. Germline values: CDR1 MGHRA, CDR2 YSYEKL. The CDR3 is 16 amino acids. Trimming took off 4 bases at V and 6 bases at J, with 20 bases between the two ends. The chain's CDR3 is CASSLHPAVGEDTQYF. The CDR3 DNA is TGCGCCAGCAGCCTACACCCCGCCGTTGGAGAGGATACGCAGTATTTT.

This clonotype was picked up a small number of times. This chain connects TRBV12-3 or TRBV12-4 to TRBJ2-1; TRBD1 matches 12 bases. The CDR3 has 17 amino acids. V trimming: 6 bases; J trimming: 1 base; junction bases outside the gene matches: 7. For the CDR3, the DNA is TGTGCCAGCAGACCAGGGACAGGGGGCGAGTCCTACAATGAGCAGTTCTTC. Its translation: CASRPGTGGESYNEQFF.

The chain employs TRBV7-2 and TRBJ2-7, with TRBD2 matching over 12 bases. Unmatched junction bases numbered 6, after V lost 5 bases and J lost 4 bases. The CDR3 runs to 15 residues. Looked up from germline, CDR1 is SGHTA and CDR2 is FQGNSA. The CDR3 coding sequence is TGTGCCAGCAGCCGACTAGCGGGGGCCCATTACGAGCAGTACTTC. Its translation: CASSRLAGAHYEQYF.

Many counts were recorded for this clonotype. The chain recombines TRBV12-3 or TRBV12-4 with TRBJ2-1; TRBD1 agrees at 9 bases. J lost 9 bases, V lost 6 bases, and 3 bases had no gene match. The CDR3 spans 12 residues. CDR3 sequence: CASSTTGGEQFF. In nucleotides, the CDR3 is TGTGCCAGCAGCACGACAGGGGGTGAGCAGTTCTTC.

This clonotype was observed a few times. The rearrangement joins TRBV2 to TRBJ2-1, with D hard to call. V was cut by 5 bases and J by 9 bases, with 8 bases left in between. This CDR3 contains 11 residues. Germline V gives CDR1 SNHLY, CDR2 FYNNEI. The CDR3 bases are TGTGCCAGCAGTAGTCGTCTTGAGCAGTTCTTC. Translated: CASSSRLEQFF. Combining the CDR3 with reference TRBV2 and TRBJ2-1 gives the whole variable domain EPEVTQTPSHQVTQMGQEVILRCVPISNHLYFYWYRQILGQKVEFLVSFYNNEISEKSEIFDDQFSVERPDGSNFTLKIRSTKLEDSAMYFCASSSRLEQFFGPGTRLTVL.

This chain joins TRBV5-1 and TRBJ2-2; 9 bases align to TRBD1. CDR1 and CDR2 from the germline V gene are SGHRS and YFSETQ. V lost 4 bases to trimming and J lost 5 bases; unmatched junction nucleotides: 6. The CDR3 covers 15 residues. The CDR3: CASSRTGTGTGELFF. The CDR3, as DNA: TGCGCCAGCAGCCGAACCGGGACAGGGACCGGGGAGCTGTTTTTT. Looking up the rest from reference TRBV5-1 and TRBJ2-2 gives the full variable domain: KAGVTQTPRYLIKTRGQQVTLSCSPISGHRSVSWYQQTPGQGLQFLFEYFSETQRNKGNFPGRFSGRQFSNSRSEMNVSTLELGDSALYLCASSRTGTGTGELFFGEGSRLTVL.